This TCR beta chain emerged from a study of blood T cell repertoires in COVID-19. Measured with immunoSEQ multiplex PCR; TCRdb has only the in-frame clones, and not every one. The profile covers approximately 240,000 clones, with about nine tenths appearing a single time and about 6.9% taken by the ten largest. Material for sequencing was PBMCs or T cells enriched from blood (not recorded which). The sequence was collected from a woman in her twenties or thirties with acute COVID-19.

The CDR3 protein is CASSELRETQYF. CDR3 bases: TGTGCCAGCAGTGAACTGCGGGAGACCCAGTACTTC. V and J are TRBV2 and TRBJ2-5; no definite D call. Trimming removed 2 bases at V and 5 bases at J, with 6 bases between. CDR1 is SNHLY, CDR2 FYNNEI, per germline. This CDR3 contains 12 residues.